Listed below are T cell receptor beta chains from one sample, sequenced in a study of T-cell reconstitution after alpha-beta-depleted transplantation in children. TCRdb processed the PCR reads anew with MiXCR; each CDR3 protein has one entry. The data hold about 830,000 distinct CDR3 sequences, with around 15% observed a single time. Sequencing used PBMCs, mostly from graft donor cells, obtained 360 days after TCRalphabeta/CD19-depleted stem cell transplant. These receptors were taken from a male patient younger than 18 who had a stem cell transplant for acute lymphoblastic leukemia, so the T cells may come from the graft donor. Both conserved end residues are part of each CDR3. A D gene is named only where the DNA matches it firmly. Clone size is not always given. Where it is, it says once, few, many or a class for expanded clones.

>few|TRBV4-1|TRBD2|TRBJ2-7
TGCGCCAGCAGACGAGAGCGGGAGGGTTCCTTCGAGCAGTACTTC
CASRREREGSFEQYF
>few|TRBV20-1|TRBD1|TRBJ2-1
TGCAGTGCCAGGACAGGGTTCTACAATGAGCAGTTCTTC
CSARTGFYNEQFF
>NA|TRBV7-3|NA|TRBJ1-1
TGTGCCAGCAGCTTAGGGGGTTCCGCCGGGAGCACTGAAGCTTTCTTT
CASSLGGSAGSTEAFF
>NA|TRBV12-3/TRBV12-4|NA|TRBJ1-2
TGTGCCAGCAATCTAGCCGGGACCGACCGTCGCGGCTACACCTTC
CASNLAGTDRRGYTF
>few|TRBV4-2|NA|TRBJ2-7
TGTGCCAGCAGCCAAGGCCCTGGACCGATCTTCTCCTACGAGCAGTACTTC
CASSQGPGPIFSYEQYF
>NA|TRBV12-3/TRBV12-4|TRBD2|TRBJ2-5
TGTGCCAGCAGTCACGGGACTAGCGGACAAGAGACCCAGTACTTC
CASSHGTSGQETQYF
>NA|TRBV5-1|NA|TRBJ1-4
TGCGCCAGCAGCTTGGGGGAGGAACTGTTTTTT
CASSLGEELFF
>NA|TRBV19|TRBD1|TRBJ2-7
TGTGCCAGTAGTATACCCGGACAGGGGGCGAAGGTGCAGTACTTC
CASSIPGQGAKVQYF
>few|TRBV4-1|NA|TRBJ2-5
TGCGCCAGCAGCCAAGGAGTACATGGGGAGACCCAGTACTTC
CASSQGVHGETQYF
>NA|TRBV27|NA|TRBJ2-7
TGTGCCAGCAGCTTAGGAGGGCCTGGCGAGCAGTACTTC
CASSLGGPGEQYF
>NA|TRBV10-3|TRBD1|TRBJ2-5
TGTGCCATCAGTGAGTCGACAGACAGGGCCCAAGAGACCCAGTACTTC
CAISESTDRAQETQYF
>many|TRBV2|TRBD2|TRBJ2-1
TGTGCCAGCAGTGGGCTAGCGGGAAACAATGAGCAGTTCTTC
CASSGLAGNNEQFF
>NA|TRBV5-1|NA|TRBJ2-6
TGCGCCAGCAGCTTGCTGCGGGAATCTGGGGCCAACGTCCTGACTTTC
CASSLLRESGANVLTF
>NA|TRBV7-3|TRBD2|TRBJ2-1
TGTGCCAGCAGCCCTCCGGGACTAGCGGGATGGAATGAGCAGTTCTTC
CASSPPGLAGWNEQFF
>NA|TRBV28|NA|TRBJ2-7
TGTGCCAGCAGTTCGACGCTAAATTACTCCCCCTACGAGCAGTACTTC
CASSSTLNYSPYEQYF
>NA|TRBV5-1|NA|TRBJ2-3
TGCGCCAGCAGCCCCGCCAGGCAGGGCGCAGATACGCAGTATTTT
CASSPARQGADTQYF
>NA|TRBV27|NA|TRBJ1-1
TGTGCCAGCAGTTTCCCTGGGGCCAGGGCTTTCTTT
CASSFPGARAFF
>few|TRBV24-1|NA|TRBJ2-7
TGTGCCACCAGTGATTTGTCATGGGGGAGATTATTCTACGAGCAGTACTTC
CATSDLSWGRLFYEQYF
>NA|TRBV5-8|TRBD1|TRBJ2-3
TGTGCCAGCAGCTGGGGGACAGGGCCGGATACGCAGTATTTT
CASSWGTGPDTQYF
>many|TRBV9|NA|TRBJ2-7
TGTGCCAGCAGCGTACGCCAGGACCTTAGGCAGTACTTC
CASSVRQDLRQYF
>few|TRBV12-3/TRBV12-4|NA|TRBJ1-1
TGTGCCAGCAGTTCCCCTTTCACCATGAACACTGAAGCTTTCTTT
CASSSPFTMNTEAFF
>NA|TRBV19|NA|TRBJ2-7
TGTGCCAGTAGTACCGCCCATCGCTACGAGCAGTACTTC
CASSTAHRYEQYF
>few|TRBV5-6|TRBD1|TRBJ1-1
TGTGCCAGCAGCAATCGGGACAGGGGCCCTAACACTGAAGCTTTCTTT
CASSNRDRGPNTEAFF
>NA|TRBV9|TRBD2|TRBJ2-1
TGTGCCAGCAGAGCGGGAGCCAATGAGCAGTTCTTC
CASRAGANEQFF
>NA|TRBV29-1|TRBD2|TRBJ2-3
TGCAGCGTCGATAGCGGGCGCACAGATACGCAGTATTTT
CSVDSGRTDTQYF
>few|TRBV25-1|NA|TRBJ1-5
TGTGCCAGCAGTGATTGGTCTGCGGGCCACCCGCAGCCCCAGCATTTT
CASSDWSAGHPQPQHF